The T cell receptor beta chain under discussion was sequenced for a study of T-cell reconstitution after alpha-beta-depleted transplantation in children. V was pared by 0 bases and J by 7 bases, with 7 bases of the junction left unmatched. CDR1 and CDR2 (germline): SGDLS, YYNGEE. The CDR3 totals 15 residues. Preparation of the TCRbeta library used unique molecular identifiers. TCRdb reanalysed the PCR reads using MiXCR and keeps one entry per CDR3 protein. The sample contains 17,000 or so distinct CDR3 sequences, around 12% of which appear only once. This clonotype was detected ten times or more. The rearrangement links TRBV9 to TRBJ1-1; 9 nucleotides align to TRBD1. The receptor was isolated from a boy younger than two who had a stem cell transplant for Wiskott-Aldrich syndrome, so the T cells may come from the graft donor. Sequenced here: PBMCs, mostly from graft donor cells, sampled 180 days after TCRalphabeta/CD19-depleted stem cell transplant. CDR3 coding DNA: TGTGCCAGCAGCGTAGGGGACAGGGATATGGATGAAGCTTTCTTT. This translates into CASSVGDRDMDEAFF.